The T cell receptor beta chain described here comes from a study of shared clonotypes between healthy human individuals (dated by TCRdb to the early 2020s). Regarding the research as a whole: Three men and a couple of women, aged 18 to 49 years, made up the cohort. For each donor, CD4 naive and CD4 memory were each run on three plates, CD8 naive on two plates, and CD8 memory on one plate. To estimate repertoire size and how much clonotype sharing occurs between individuals, the study deeply sequenced the blood TCR repertoires of several healthy adults. To increase sequencing depth and limit assay-specific biases, different laboratories used diverse techniques to prepare libraries and sequence TCR repertoires. Leukapheresis yielded between about 0.85 and 9.5 billion PBMCs per donor. General conclusions and limits of the study: Rarefaction of sorted-subset datasets indicated incomplete sequencing despite the large sequencing depth. Sharing across several donors was observed for about 4.8% of naive CD4, about 4% of naive CD8, roughly 2.3% of memory CD4, and around 0.44% of memory CD8 clonotypes. Clonotypes shared by all four sorted-subset donors showed higher generation probabilities than non-shared clonotypes. Estimated clonotype richness was generally larger for naive than for memory subsets. Pairwise subsampling led to the expectation that sequencing depth would affect the degree of clonotype sharing among donors. Sampling was restricted to blood, and TCR repertoires in tissues likely differ from the TCR repertoires found in blood. The small number of donors limited the genetic and exposure-history diversity represented.

The germline V gene encodes CDR1 LNHNV and CDR2 YYDKDF (reference sequence). Deletion took 1 base off V and 2 bases off J, with a span of 21 bases between the germline ends. The CDR3 runs 18 amino acids, cysteine and phenylalanine included. Here the CDR3 DNA is all that survives: 54 bases in frame from base 1. Healthy HIV-negative adults with no recently reported acute infections or vaccinations were included as donors. Only Caucasian adults living in Nashville, Tennessee, USA were represented among the donors. CD8 memory samples combined magnetically selected CD45RO+ cells with CCR7-negative CD45RA+ effector memory (TemRA) cells. Blood was obtained by leukapheresis, after which PBMCs were separated by Ficoll-Histopaque density gradient centrifugation and cryopreserved in liquid nitrogen vapor phase. Analytical flow cytometry was used to check the purity and quantity of every magnetically sorted T cell population. From each sorted fraction, genomic DNA was isolated and quantified by UV absorbance on a Nanodrop 2000c.

TCR CDR3 regions were amplified from genomic DNA by multiplex PCR using the deep immunoSEQ assay. Genomic DNA extracted from each cell subset was distributed evenly over all wells of several immunoSEQ 96-well plates, and each plate served as one replicate. For sorted subsets, roughly 200 ng of genomic DNA, equivalent to 30,000 or so T cell genomes, went into each replicate PCR. Purified libraries were quantified with a Qubit 3.0 fluorometer, sized on a Bioanalyzer 2100, and re-quantified with the KAPA Library Quantification kit. A separate single-read 150-cycle Illumina NextSeq 550 flow cell was used to sequence each immunoSEQ 96-well plate. The authors processed their data as follows. Because only junctional sequences without quality scores were contained in the immunoSEQ output, filtering matching that applied to full-length reads could not be performed. Sequences were annotated with PyIR, a Python wrapper for IgBLAST v1.9, using IMGT germline references to assign V/J genes and CDR3. Reads were filtered out if the reads had weak V/J assignments (E-value above 1e-6), no CDR3, stop codons, out-of-frame junctions, or ambiguous translated residues. V3J clonotypes were defined as sequences sharing an identical inferred V gene, J gene, and CDR3 amino acid sequence. The percentage overlap between two repertoires was calculated by dividing the number of shared unique clonotypes by the size of the smaller repertoire. RTK rarefaction, the Chao1 estimator, and Recon v2.1 estimates of unobserved clonotypes were used to assess repertoire richness. For all TCRbeta clonotypes obtained by the gDNA method from four donors, generation probabilities were computed with OLGA. Drawn from immuneACCESS, this table holds only the in-frame rearrangements with V and J called that TCRdb kept. Clones are partly lost; checked studies trace under half to an unresolved V gene and leave the rest unexplained. V, J and clone size are those of that table, while D and trimming were read from the DNA. A total of 100,000 or so clones appear in this sample, around 71% of them only once. Roughly 22% of the sample rests with the top ten.

This clone appeared once. The specificity of this receptor is unknown. No qualities accompany the bases; no much larger clone lies one base away. Material for sequencing was memory CD8+ T cells sorted from blood. The cell subset or site label here, explained by the study, means: CD45RO+ cells pooled with CCR7-negative TemRA cells. The sequence was collected from a young woman in good health. The rearranged segments are TRBV15 and TRBJ2-7; TRBD1 is possibly the D segment (6 matching bases). This receptor has the CDR3 CATSRGERTGRQTYEQYF. The DNA sequence is as follows: TGTGCCACCAGCAGAGGCGAACGCACAGGGAGACAAACCTACGAGCAGTACTTC.